This T cell receptor beta chain is from a study of blood T cell repertoires in COVID-19 (dated by TCRdb to the early 2020s). About the full investigation: The collaborator samples originated in the United States, Italy and Spain and spanned the acute and convalescent phases of COVID-19. The prospective study material was composed of cDNA or gDNA derived from T cells, B-cell-depleted T cells, or PBMCs. Subjects who had been exposed to COVID-19, were actively infected with it, or had recovered from it provided the deeply sampled blood TCRbeta repertoires that made up the dataset. A freely available public database, intended as a resource for researchers studying the immune response to SARS-CoV-2, is where the repertoires were released. The samples were drawn from the first 160 participants of the ongoing ImmuneRACE study and from more than 1,000 subjects provided by 6 global collaborators. The sample metadata nearly always contained a de-identified subject ID, COVID-19 status, age in years and sex. Where HLA class I and class II types were available, the types were taken from metadata supplied by the sample provider, not from assay-based typing.

Each collaborating institution followed its own protocols to collect whole blood in K2EDTA tubes. For TCRbeta analysis, collaborators shipped samples in one of three forms: frozen whole blood, isolated PBMCs, or DNA extracted from either of those sample types. The investigation overall reported the following: The quantity of clinical and demographic metadata differed by source and by participant and was supplied without curation.

In the case of this clone: This receptor's antigen is unknown. The record has no base qualities; no much larger clone is one base away.

V drops 0 bases and J drops 7 bases, leaving 7 bases in between. Its CDR3 holds 13 amino acids, cysteine through phenylalanine. Just CDR3 DNA is preserved here, 39 bases in frame from base 1. The germline V gene encodes CDR1 SGHDN and CDR2 FVKESK. The immunoSEQ Assay, a bias-controlled multiplex PCR, was used to amplify TCRbeta CDR3 regions from genomic DNA. The paper's processing steps were these. The number of nucleated cells in each sample was estimated by amplification of reference gene primers within the assay. Sequence reads were collapsed and filtered to measure the absolute abundance of every unique TCRbeta CDR3 rearrangement. For each sample, productive Simpson clonality was calculated by taking the square root of Simpson's diversity index across productive rearrangements. Entries here come from immuneACCESS through TCRdb and include only in-frame sequences with V and J called. Some clones fail to appear in such tables; in the studies checked, an unresolved V gene covers under half of the shortfall, and the cause of the remainder is unknown. V, J and clone size are taken as reported in that table, and D and trimming were inferred from the DNA itself. In all, the sample holds about 440,000 clones, and about 89% of those were seen once. Approximately 4.3% of the sample is in the top ten clones.

The receptor was derived from a woman aged 25 to 39 with acute or convalescent COVID-19. Sequencing was performed on peripheral blood. The chain couples TRBV14 to TRBJ2-1; no D gene is confidently identified. CDR3 protein: CASSQDGLNEQFF. The DNA sequence is as follows: TGTGCCAGCAGCCAAGATGGCCTGAATGAGCAGTTCTTC.